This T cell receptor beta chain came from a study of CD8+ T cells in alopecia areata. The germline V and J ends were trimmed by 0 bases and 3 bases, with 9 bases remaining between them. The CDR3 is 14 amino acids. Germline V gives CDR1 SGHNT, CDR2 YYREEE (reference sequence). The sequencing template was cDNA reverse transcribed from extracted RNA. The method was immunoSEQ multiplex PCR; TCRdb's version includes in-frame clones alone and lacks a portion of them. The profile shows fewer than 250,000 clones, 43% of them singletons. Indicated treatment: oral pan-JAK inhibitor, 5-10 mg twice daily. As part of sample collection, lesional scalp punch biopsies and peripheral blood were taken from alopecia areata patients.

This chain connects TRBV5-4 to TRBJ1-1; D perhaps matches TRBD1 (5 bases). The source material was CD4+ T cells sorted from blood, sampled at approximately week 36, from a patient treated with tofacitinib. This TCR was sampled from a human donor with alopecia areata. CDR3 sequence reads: CASSLVQGDTEAFF. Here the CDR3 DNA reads TGTGCCAGCAGCTTGGTGCAGGGAGACACTGAAGCTTTCTTT.